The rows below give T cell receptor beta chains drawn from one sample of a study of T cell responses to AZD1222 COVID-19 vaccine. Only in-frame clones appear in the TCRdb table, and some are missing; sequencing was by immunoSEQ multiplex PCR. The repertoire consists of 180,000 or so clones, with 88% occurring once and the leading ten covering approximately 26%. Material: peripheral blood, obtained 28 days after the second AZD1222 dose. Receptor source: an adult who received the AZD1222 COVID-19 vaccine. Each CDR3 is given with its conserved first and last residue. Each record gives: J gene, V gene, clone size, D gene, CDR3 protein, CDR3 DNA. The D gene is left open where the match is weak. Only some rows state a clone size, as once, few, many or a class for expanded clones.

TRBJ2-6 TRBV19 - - CASCTTGSGANVLTF TGTGCCAGTTGTACAACAGGGTCTGGGGCCAACGTCCTGACTTTC
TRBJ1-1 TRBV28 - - CASTQIKMNTEAFF TGTGCCAGCACCCAAATAAAAATGAACACTGAAGCTTTCTTT
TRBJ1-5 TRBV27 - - CASSLSRGGQPQHF TGTGCCAGCAGTTTGAGTAGGGGCGGTCAGCCCCAGCATTTT
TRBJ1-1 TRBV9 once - CASSVAWGGNTEAFF TGTGCCAGCAGCGTAGCTTGGGGGGGAAACACTGAAGCTTTCTTT
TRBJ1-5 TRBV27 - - CASSSRNSNQPQHF TGTGCCAGCAGTTCCAGGAATAGCAATCAGCCCCAGCATTTT
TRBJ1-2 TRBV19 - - CASSMGHSGSYGYTF TGTGCCAGTAGTATGGGACACTCGGGATCGTATGGCTACACCTTC
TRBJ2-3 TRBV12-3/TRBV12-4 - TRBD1 CASRDRVDTQYF TGTGCCAGCAGGGACAGGGTAGATACGCAGTATTTT
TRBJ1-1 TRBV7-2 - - CASSLLMNTEAFF TGTGCCAGCAGTCTGCTTATGAACACTGAAGCTTTCTTT
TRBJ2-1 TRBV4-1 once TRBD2 CASSHRGLAGEDEQFF TGCGCCAGCAGCCATCGAGGACTAGCGGGAGAAGATGAGCAGTTCTTC
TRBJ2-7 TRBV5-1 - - CASSLNVGGIYEQYF TGCGCCAGCAGCTTGAACGTCGGCGGGATCTACGAGCAGTACTTC
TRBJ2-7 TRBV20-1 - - CSASRGTAYEQYF TGCAGTGCTAGTCGGGGGACGGCCTACGAGCAGTACTTC
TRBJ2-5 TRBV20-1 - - CSASGGTHPQETQYF TGCAGTGCTAGTGGCGGGACACACCCCCAAGAGACCCAGTACTTC
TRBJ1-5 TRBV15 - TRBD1 CATSTTGGRQPQHF TGTGCCACCAGCACGACAGGGGGCAGGCAGCCCCAGCATTTT
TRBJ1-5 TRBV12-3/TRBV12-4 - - CASSLAGRGPQHF TGTGCCAGCAGTTTAGCTGGACGTGGGCCCCAGCATTTT
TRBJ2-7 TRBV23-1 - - CASSQFPGPSAGEQYF TGCGCCAGCAGTCAATTCCCGGGACCTAGCGCGGGGGAGCAGTACTTC
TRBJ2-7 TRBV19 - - CASSSPAGQSFYEQYF TGTGCCAGTAGTAGCCCGGCGGGACAGAGCTTCTACGAGCAGTACTTC
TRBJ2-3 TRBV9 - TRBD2 CASSVATSGSDTQYF TGTGCCAGCAGCGTAGCAACTAGCGGGAGTGATACGCAGTATTTT
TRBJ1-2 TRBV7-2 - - CASSLARQANYGYTF TGTGCCAGCAGCCTTGCGCGACAGGCGAACTATGGCTACACCTTC
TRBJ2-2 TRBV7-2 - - CASSLNSIVNTGELFF TGTGCCAGCAGCTTAAATTCTATCGTAAACACCGGGGAGCTGTTTTTT
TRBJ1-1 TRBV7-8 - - CASSALLGGTEAFF TGTGCCAGCAGCGCCCTACTGGGAGGAACTGAAGCTTTCTTT
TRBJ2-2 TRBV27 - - CASRASQINTGELFF TGTGCCAGCCGCGCGTCGCAGATCAACACCGGGGAGCTGTTTTTT
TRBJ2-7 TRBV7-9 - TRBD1 CASRPGQETYEQYF TGTGCCAGCAGGCCCGGACAGGAGACCTACGAGCAGTACTTC
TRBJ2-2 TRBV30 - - CAWKAGTGELFF TGTGCCTGGAAGGCGGGGACCGGGGAGCTGTTTTTT
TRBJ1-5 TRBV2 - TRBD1 CASSLTGQGNNQPQHF TGTGCCAGCAGTCTGACAGGGCAAGGGAACAATCAGCCCCAGCATTTT
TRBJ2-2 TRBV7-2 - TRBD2 CASSPPRGVNTGELFF TGTGCCAGCAGCCCACCTCGGGGGGTGAACACCGGGGAGCTGTTTTTT
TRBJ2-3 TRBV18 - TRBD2 CASSSLGLAGGTDTQYF TGTGCCAGCTCATCGTTAGGACTAGCGGGGGGCACAGATACGCAGTATTTT
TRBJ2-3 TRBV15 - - CATSREETADTQYF TGTGCCACCAGCAGAGAAGAGACAGCAGATACGCAGTATTTT
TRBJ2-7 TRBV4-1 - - CASSLTWTVSSYEQYF TGCGCCAGCAGCCTTACATGGACAGTGAGCTCCTACGAGCAGTACTTC
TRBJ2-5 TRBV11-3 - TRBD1 CASSPQGQETQYF TGTGCCAGCAGCCCACAGGGGCAAGAGACCCAGTACTTC
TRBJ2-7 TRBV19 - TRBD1 CASSTGTGDSYEQYF TGTGCCAGTAGCACCGGGACAGGGGACAGTTACGAGCAGTACTTC
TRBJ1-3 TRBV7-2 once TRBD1 CASSLDTRGGNTIYF TGTGCCAGCAGCTTAGATACCAGGGGGGGAAACACCATATATTTT
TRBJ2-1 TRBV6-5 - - CASSRGGQDNEQFF TGTGCCAGCAGTAGGGGGGGGCAGGACAATGAGCAGTTCTTC
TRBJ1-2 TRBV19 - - CASSIQAGREDSGYTF TGTGCCAGTAGTATACAGGCCGGGAGGGAAGACAGTGGCTACACCTTC
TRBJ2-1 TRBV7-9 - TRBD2 CASSSLAGGYNEQFF TGTGCCAGCAGCTCCTTAGCGGGAGGCTACAATGAGCAGTTCTTC
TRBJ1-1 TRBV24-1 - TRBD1 CATRTGPHTEAFF TGTGCCACCAGGACAGGGCCGCACACTGAAGCTTTCTTT
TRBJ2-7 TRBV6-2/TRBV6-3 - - CASTPSGTKYEQYF TGTGCCAGCACCCCGAGCGGGACAAAGTACGAGCAGTACTTC
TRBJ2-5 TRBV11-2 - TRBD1 CASSYDRALETQYF TGTGCCAGCAGCTATGACAGGGCCCTCGAGACCCAGTACTTC